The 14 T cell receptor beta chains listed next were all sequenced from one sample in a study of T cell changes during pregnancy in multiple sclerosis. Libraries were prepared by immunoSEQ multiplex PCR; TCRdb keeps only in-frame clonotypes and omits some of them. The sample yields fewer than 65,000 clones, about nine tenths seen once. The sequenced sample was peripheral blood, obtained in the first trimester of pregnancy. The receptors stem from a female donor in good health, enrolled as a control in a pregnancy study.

The CDR3 loop is CASQGGHRVNTEAFF. DNA for the CDR3: TGTGCCAGCCAAGGGGGCCATAGGGTTAACACTGAAGCTTTCTTT. The chain recombines TRBV27 with TRBJ1-1; 7 bases line up with TRBD1. The ends lost 8 bases at V and 2 bases at J; junction bases unmatched: 11. The germline V gene has CDR1 MNHEY and CDR2 SMNVEV (reference sequence). The CDR3 runs to 15 residues.

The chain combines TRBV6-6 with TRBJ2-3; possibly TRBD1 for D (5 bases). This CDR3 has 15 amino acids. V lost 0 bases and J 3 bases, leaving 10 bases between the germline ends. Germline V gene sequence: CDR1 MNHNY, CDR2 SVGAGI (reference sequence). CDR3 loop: CASSYSAGLTDTQYF. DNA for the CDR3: TGTGCCAGCAGTTACTCCGCAGGGTTGACAGATACGCAGTATTTT.

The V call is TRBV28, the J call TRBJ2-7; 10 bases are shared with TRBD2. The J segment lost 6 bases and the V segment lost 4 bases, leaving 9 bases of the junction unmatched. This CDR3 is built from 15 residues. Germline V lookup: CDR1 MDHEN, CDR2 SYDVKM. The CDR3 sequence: CASSSNSGRAVEQYF. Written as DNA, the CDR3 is TGTGCCAGCAGTTCAAACAGCGGGAGGGCCGTCGAGCAGTACTTC.

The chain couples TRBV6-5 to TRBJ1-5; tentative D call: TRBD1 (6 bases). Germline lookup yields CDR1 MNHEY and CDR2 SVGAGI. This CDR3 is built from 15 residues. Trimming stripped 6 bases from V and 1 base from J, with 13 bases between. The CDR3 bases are TGTGCCAGCAGGCGAGGGGGTTCCAGCAATCAGCCCCAGCATTTT. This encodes CASRRGGSSNQPQHF.

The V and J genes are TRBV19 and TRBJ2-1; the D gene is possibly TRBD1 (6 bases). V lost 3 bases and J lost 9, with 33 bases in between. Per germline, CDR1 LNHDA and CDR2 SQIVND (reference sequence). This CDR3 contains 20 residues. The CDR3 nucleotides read TGTGCCAGTAGTATTTTTTACCCCAGGAACAACAGGGAACGTAAGGGTGAGCAGTTCTTC. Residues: CASSIFYPRNNRERKGEQFF.

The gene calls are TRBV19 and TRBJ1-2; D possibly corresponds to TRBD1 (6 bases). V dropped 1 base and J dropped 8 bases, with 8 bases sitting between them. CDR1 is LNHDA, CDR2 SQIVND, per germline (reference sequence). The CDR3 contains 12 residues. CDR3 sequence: CASSIGGQGYTF. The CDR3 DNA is TGTGCCAGTAGTATAGGGGGGCAGGGCTACACCTTC.

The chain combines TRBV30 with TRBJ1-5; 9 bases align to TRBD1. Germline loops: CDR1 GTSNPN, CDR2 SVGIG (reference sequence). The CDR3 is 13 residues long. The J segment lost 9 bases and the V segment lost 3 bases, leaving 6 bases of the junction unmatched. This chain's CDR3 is CAWSGGQGAPQHF. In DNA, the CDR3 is TGTGCCTGGAGCGGGGGACAGGGTGCGCCCCAGCATTTT.

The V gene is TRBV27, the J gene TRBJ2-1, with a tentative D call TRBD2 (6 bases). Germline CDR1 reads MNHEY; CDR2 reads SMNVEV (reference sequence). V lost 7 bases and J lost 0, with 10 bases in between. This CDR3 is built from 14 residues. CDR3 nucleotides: TGTGCCAGCAACCGGGACTCCTCCTACAATGAGCAGTTCTTC. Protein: CASNRDSSYNEQFF.

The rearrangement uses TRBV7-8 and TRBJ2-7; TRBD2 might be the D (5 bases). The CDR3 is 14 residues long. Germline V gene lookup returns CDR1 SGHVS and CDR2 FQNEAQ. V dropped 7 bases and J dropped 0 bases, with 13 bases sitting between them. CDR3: CASTRTPNSYEQYF. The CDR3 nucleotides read TGTGCCAGCACCCGGACTCCTAACTCCTACGAGCAGTACTTC.

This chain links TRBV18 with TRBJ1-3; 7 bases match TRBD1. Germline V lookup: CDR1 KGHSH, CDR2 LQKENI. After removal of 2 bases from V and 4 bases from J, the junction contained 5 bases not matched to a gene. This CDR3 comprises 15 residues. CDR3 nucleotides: TGTGCCAGCTCACCAACAGGGGCGAGCGGAAACACCATATATTTT. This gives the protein CASSPTGASGNTIYF. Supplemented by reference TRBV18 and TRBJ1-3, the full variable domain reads NAGVMQNPRHLVRRRGQEARLRCSPMKGHSHVYWYRQLPEEGLKFMVYLQKENIIDESGMPKERFSAEFPKEGPSILRIQQVVRGDSAAYFCASSPTGASGNTIYFGEGSWLTVV.

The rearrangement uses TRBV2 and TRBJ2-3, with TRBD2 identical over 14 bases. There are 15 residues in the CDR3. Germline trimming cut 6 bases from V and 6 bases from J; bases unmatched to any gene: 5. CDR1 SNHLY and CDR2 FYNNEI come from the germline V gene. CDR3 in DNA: TGTGCCAGCAGGAGACTAGCGGGAGGGGCCGATACGCAGTATTTT. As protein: CASRRLAGGADTQYF.

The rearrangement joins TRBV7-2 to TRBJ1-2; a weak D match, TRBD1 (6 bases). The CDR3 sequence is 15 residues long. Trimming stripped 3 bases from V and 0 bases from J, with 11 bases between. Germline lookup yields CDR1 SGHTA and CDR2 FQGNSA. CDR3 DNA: TGTGCCAGCAGCTTTTACCAGGGGTCTAACTATGGCTACACCTTC. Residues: CASSFYQGSNYGYTF.

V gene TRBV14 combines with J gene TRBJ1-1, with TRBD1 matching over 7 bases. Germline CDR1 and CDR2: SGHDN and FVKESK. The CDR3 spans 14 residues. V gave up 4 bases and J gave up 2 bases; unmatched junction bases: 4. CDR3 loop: CASSPWDSNTEAFF. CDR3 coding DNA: TGTGCCAGCAGCCCTTGGGACAGCAACACTGAAGCTTTCTTT.

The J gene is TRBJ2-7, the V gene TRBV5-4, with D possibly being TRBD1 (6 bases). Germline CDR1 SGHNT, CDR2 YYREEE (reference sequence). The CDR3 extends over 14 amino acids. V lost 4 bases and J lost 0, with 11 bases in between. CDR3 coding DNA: TGTGCCAGCAGCACCCGGACAGCCTCCTACGAGCAGTACTTC. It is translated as CASSTRTASYEQYF.